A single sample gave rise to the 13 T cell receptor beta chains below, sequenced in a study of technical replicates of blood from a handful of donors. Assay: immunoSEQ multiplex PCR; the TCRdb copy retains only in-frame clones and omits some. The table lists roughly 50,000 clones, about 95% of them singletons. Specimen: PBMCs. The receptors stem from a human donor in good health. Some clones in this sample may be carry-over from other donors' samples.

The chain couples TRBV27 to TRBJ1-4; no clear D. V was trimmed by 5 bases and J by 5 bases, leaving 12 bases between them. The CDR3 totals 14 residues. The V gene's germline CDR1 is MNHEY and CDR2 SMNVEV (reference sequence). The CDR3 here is CASSPDNPNEKLFF. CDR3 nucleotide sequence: TGTGCCAGCAGTCCCGACAACCCGAATGAAAAACTGTTTTTT.

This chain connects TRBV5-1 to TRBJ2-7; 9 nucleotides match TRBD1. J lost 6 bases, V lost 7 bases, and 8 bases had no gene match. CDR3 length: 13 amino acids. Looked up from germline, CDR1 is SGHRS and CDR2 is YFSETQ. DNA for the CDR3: TGCGCCAGCGAGACAGGGGGTAGTGGCGAGCAGTACTTC. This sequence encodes CASETGGSGEQYF.

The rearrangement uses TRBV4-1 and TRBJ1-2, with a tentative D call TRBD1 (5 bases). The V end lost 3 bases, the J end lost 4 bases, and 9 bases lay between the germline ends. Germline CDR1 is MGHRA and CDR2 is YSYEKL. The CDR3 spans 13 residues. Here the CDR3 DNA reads TGCGCCAGCAGCCAGAACGGGGGCTATGGCTACACCTTC. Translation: CASSQNGGYGYTF.

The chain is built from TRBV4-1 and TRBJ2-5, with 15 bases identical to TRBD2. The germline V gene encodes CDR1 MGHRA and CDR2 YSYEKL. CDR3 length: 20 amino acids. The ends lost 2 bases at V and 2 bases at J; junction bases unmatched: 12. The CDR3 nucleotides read TGCGCCAGCAGCCAACTCGGACTAGCGGGAGGGAACCATCCGCAAGAGACCCAGTACTTC. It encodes CASSQLGLAGGNHPQETQYF.

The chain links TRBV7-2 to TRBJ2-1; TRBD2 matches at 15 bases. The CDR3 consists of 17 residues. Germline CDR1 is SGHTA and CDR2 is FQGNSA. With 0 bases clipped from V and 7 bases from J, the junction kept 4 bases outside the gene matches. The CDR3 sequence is CASSLAGTSGGRNEQFF. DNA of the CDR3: TGTGCCAGCAGCTTAGCCGGGACTAGCGGGGGGAGGAATGAGCAGTTCTTC.

The CDR3 region is CASSPSAVGLEPQHF. The CDR3 DNA follows: TGTGCCAGCAGCCCGTCAGCGGTAGGGTTAGAGCCCCAGCATTTT. The chain combines TRBV7-9 with TRBJ1-5, with D unclear. The V gene lost 5 bases and the J gene lost 8 bases, with 19 bases spanning the gap. The CDR3 runs to 15 residues. CDR1 is SEHNR, CDR2 FQNEAQ, per germline (reference sequence). Complete variable domain (other parts from reference TRBV7-9 and TRBJ1-5): DTGVSQNPRHKITKRGQNVTFRCDPISEHNRLYWYRQTLGQGPEFLTYFQNEAQLEKSRLLSDRFSAERPKGSFSTLEIQRTEQGDSAMYLCASSPSAVGLEPQHFGDGTRLSIL.

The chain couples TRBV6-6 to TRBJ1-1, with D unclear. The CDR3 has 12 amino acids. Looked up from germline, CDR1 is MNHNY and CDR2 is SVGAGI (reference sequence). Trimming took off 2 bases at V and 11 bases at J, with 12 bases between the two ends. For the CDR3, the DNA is TGTGCCAGCAGTTACAAAGGCTACGGGGCTTTCTTT. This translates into CASSYKGYGAFF.

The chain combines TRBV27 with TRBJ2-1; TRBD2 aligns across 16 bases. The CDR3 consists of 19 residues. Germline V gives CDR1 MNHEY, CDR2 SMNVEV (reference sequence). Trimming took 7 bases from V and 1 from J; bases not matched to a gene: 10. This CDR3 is CASNSPGTSGGGSYNEQFF. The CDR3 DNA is TGTGCCAGCAACTCACCCGGGACTAGCGGGGGGGGATCCTACAATGAGCAGTTCTTC.

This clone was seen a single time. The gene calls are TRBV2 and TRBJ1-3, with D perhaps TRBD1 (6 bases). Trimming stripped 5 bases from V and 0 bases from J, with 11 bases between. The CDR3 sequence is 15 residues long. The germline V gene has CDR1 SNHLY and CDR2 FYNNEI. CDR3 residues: CASSNRGGSGNTIYF. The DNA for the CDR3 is TGTGCCAGCAGTAATCGAGGGGGCTCTGGAAACACCATATATTTT.

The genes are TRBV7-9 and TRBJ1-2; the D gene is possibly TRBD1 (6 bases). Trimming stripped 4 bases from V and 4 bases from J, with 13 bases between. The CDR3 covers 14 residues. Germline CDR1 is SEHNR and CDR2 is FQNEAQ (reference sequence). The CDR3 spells CASSWGGSGYGYTF. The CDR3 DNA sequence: TGTGCCAGCAGCTGGGGGGGCTCGGGCTATGGCTACACCTTC.

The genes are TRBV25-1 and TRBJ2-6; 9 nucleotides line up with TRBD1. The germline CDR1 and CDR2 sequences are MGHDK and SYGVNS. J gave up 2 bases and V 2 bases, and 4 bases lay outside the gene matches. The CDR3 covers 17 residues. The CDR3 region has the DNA TGTGCCAGCAGTGAAGGATGGACAGGGGCTGGGGCCAACGTCCTGACTTTC. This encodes CASSEGWTGAGANVLTF.

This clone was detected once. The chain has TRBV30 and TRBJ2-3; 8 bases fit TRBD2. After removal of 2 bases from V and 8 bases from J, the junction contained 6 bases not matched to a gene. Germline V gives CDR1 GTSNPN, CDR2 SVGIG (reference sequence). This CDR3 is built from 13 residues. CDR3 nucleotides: TGTGCCTGGAGTCCATCAGCGGGAGCTACGCAGTATTTT. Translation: CAWSPSAGATQYF.

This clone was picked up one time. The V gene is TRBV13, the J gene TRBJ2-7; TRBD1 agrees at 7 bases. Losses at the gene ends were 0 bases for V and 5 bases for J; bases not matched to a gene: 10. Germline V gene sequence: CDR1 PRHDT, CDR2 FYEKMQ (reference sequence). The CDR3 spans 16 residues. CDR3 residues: CASSLGGGQVTHEQYF. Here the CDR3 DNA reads TGTGCCAGCAGCTTAGGGGGCGGACAGGTGACCCACGAGCAGTACTTC.